These 25 T cell receptor beta chains share one sample of origin, sequenced in a study of T-cell reconstitution after alpha-beta-depleted transplantation in children. Preparation of the TCRbeta library was carried out with unique molecular identifiers. TCRdb processed the PCR reads anew with MiXCR; each CDR3 protein has one entry. The table has 150,000 to 250,000 distinct CDR3 sequences, roughly 6.3% seen once. The sequencing here drew on PBMCs, taken before TCRalphabeta/CD19-depleted stem cell transplant. These receptors were collected from a girl under three years old with combined immunodeficiency, due to receive a stem cell transplant.

This clonotype was picked up many times. The rearrangement links TRBV12-1 to TRBJ2-2; the table assigns TRBD1, which was not confirmed against the DNA. TRBV12-1 is a listed pseudogene. This CDR3 region has 17 residues. CDR3 nucleotide sequence: TGTGCCAGACCCCGCCGGGGAGAATGGGCGAACACCGGGGAGCTGTTTTTT. This encodes CARPRRGEWANTGELFF.

This clonotype showed up just a few times. The rearrangement joins TRBV15 to TRBJ2-7, with 16 bases fitting TRBD2. CDR1 LNHNV and CDR2 YYDKDF come from the germline V gene (reference sequence). This CDR3 contains 17 residues. Trimming took 4 bases from V and 7 from J; bases not matched to a gene: 10. The CDR3 loop is CATSKPGTSGGVWEQYF. The CDR3 DNA is TGTGCCACCAGCAAACCGGGGACTAGCGGGGGGGTGTGGGAGCAGTACTTC.

This clonotype was counted ten times or more. This sequence joins TRBV29-1 and TRBJ2-7, with D maybe TRBD2 (6 bases). The CDR3 is 15 residues long. Germline lookup yields CDR1 SQVTM and CDR2 ANQGSEA. Trimming shortened V by 1 base and J by 11 bases, and 24 bases separated the two germline ends. The chain's CDR3 is CSVEAWGTPSGEKYF. CDR3 bases: TGCAGCGTTGAAGCCTGGGGGACTCCCTCTGGGGAAAAGTACTTC.

This clonotype has a count of ten or more. The chain is built from TRBV25-1 and TRBJ2-6; D possibly uses TRBD1 or TRBD2 (5 bases each). The CDR3 totals 18 residues. Trimming stripped 0 bases from V and 0 bases from J, with 12 bases between. Germline V lookup: CDR1 MGHDK, CDR2 SYGVNS. This CDR3 is CASSEYRGSGSGANVLTF. In DNA form, the CDR3 reads TGTGCCAGCAGTGAATATCGGGGCAGTGGCTCTGGGGCCAACGTCCTGACTTTC.

This clonotype occurred many times. The V gene is TRBV15, the J gene TRBJ1-6; D unclear. The germline CDR1 and CDR2 sequences are LNHNV and YYDKDF (reference sequence). V dropped 6 bases and J dropped 6 bases, with 15 bases sitting between them. The CDR3 is made up of 15 amino acids. CDR3: CATSHTRFPNSPLHF. The DNA of the CDR3 is TGTGCCACCAGTCATACAAGGTTCCCTAATTCACCCCTCCACTTT.

The sample holds a few counts of this clonotype. V gene TRBV28 combines with J gene TRBJ2-1; D call uncertain. With 5 bases removed from V and 7 bases from J, the gap between germline ends came to 12 bases. The CDR3 has 13 residues. Germline lookup yields CDR1 MDHEN and CDR2 SYDVKM. In DNA, the CDR3 is TGTGCCAGCAGTCCGACGGAAAAGAATGAGCAGTTCTTC. This codes for CASSPTEKNEQFF.

The table lists this clonotype with many counts. This chain links TRBV29-1 with TRBJ2-1, with 12 positions matching TRBD2. The CDR3 length is 16 residues. Per the germline V gene, CDR1 is SQVTM and CDR2 is ANQGSEA. With V trimmed by 6 bases and J by 6 bases, 12 bases remained unmatched. The CDR3 loop reads CSVRGGTSGPLNEQFF. CDR3 DNA: TGCAGCGTAAGAGGGGGGACTAGCGGGCCCCTCAATGAGCAGTTCTTC.

The J gene is TRBJ2-7, the V gene TRBV12-3 or TRBV12-4; D is unclear. The CDR3 length is 12 residues. The V end was cut by 5 bases, the J end by 3 bases, with 8 bases between. The CDR3 here is CASSRAGYEQYF. The CDR3 DNA reads TGTGCCAGCAGTCGAGCTGGCTACGAGCAGTACTTC.

This clonotype has a handful of counts. This chain connects TRBV5-5 to TRBJ2-5; D may be TRBD1 (7 bases). Germline V CDR1 and CDR2: SGHKS, YYEKEE (reference sequence). The CDR3 covers 13 residues. The V end lost 4 bases, the J end lost 5 bases, and 12 bases lay between the germline ends. The DNA of the CDR3 is TGTGCCAGCAGCGTGACAGGGAGGGAGACCCAGTACTTC. Protein sequence: CASSVTGRETQYF.

This clonotype was recorded many times. The chain couples TRBV20-1 to TRBJ2-3, with TRBD2 matching 10 bases. V lost 5 bases to trimming and J lost 7 bases; unmatched junction nucleotides: 12. Germline CDR1 is DFQATT and CDR2 is SNEGSKA (reference sequence). The CDR3 is 15 amino acids. This CDR3 is CSAEGPSGSPNTQYF. The CDR3 region has the DNA TGCAGTGCTGAGGGGCCTAGCGGGAGTCCAAATACGCAGTATTTT.

The chain couples TRBV7-8 to TRBJ2-7; 8 bases align to TRBD1. The CDR3 sequence is 14 residues long. The V segment lost 4 bases and the J segment 3 bases; nucleotides outside the gene matches: 5. Germline CDR1 reads SGHVS; CDR2 reads FQNEAQ. The CDR3 coding sequence is TGTGCCAGCAGCTGGGCCGGGACAGGCTACGAGCAGTACTTC. Translating gives CASSWAGTGYEQYF.

This rearrangement joins TRBV11-3 to TRBJ2-5; perhaps D is TRBD1 or TRBD2 (5 bases each). The V gene's germline CDR1 is SGHNT and CDR2 YENEEA. CDR3 size: 15 residues. With 5 bases removed from V and 1 base from J, the gap between germline ends came to 14 bases. The CDR3 DNA follows: TGTGCCAGCAGCAACCGGGGCGAACTCCAAGAGACCCAGTACTTC. Its protein product is CASSNRGELQETQYF. Looking up the rest from reference TRBV11-3 and TRBJ2-5 gives the full variable domain: EAGVVQSPRYKIIEKKQPVAFWCNPISGHNTLYWYLQNLGQGPELLIRYENEEAVDDSQLPKDRFSAERLKGVDSTLKIQPAELGDSAVYLCASSNRGELQETQYFGPGTRLLVL.

This clonotype was seen once. The V and J genes are TRBV11-2 and TRBJ1-1; 7 positions match TRBD1. With 5 bases clipped from V and 0 bases from J, the junction kept 15 bases outside the gene matches. The germline V gene encodes CDR1 SGHAT and CDR2 FQNNGV. The CDR3 length is 18 residues. The CDR3, as DNA: TGTGCCAGCAGCCCGCGACAGGGTCTGAATAGCGTGAACACTGAAGCTTTCTTT. It specifies CASSPRQGLNSVNTEAFF.

This clonotype was found many times. CDR3 bases: TGTGCCAGCAGCTTATCGGCGGGCGAGCAGTACTTC. Translating it yields CASSLSAGEQYF. V usage is TRBV7-2 and J usage is TRBJ2-7; D possibly corresponds to TRBD2 (5 bases). The CDR3 contains 12 residues. V was pared by 2 bases and J by 6 bases, with 8 bases between. The germline V gene has CDR1 SGHTA and CDR2 FQGNSA.

The sample holds many counts of this clonotype. This chain joins TRBV7-9 and TRBJ2-7; D possibly corresponds to TRBD2 (5 bases). V was clipped by 0 bases and J by 0 bases, with 9 bases between them. CDR1 is SEHNR, CDR2 FQNEAQ, per germline (reference sequence). The CDR3 is 15 residues long. The DNA for the CDR3 is TGTGCCAGCAGCTTAGCCGATGCGGGCTCCTACGAGCAGTACTTC. This translates into CASSLADAGSYEQYF.

The chain carries TRBV12-3 or TRBV12-4 and TRBJ2-7; 11 bases are shared with TRBD2. With 2 bases clipped from V and 4 bases from J, the junction kept 10 bases outside the gene matches. The CDR3 spans 17 residues. The CDR3 loop is CASSLRVLAGGSYEQYF. CDR3 sequence (DNA): TGTGCCAGCAGTTTAAGGGTCCTAGCGGGAGGAAGTTACGAGCAGTACTTC.

This clonotype was counted many times. This chain uses TRBV7-9 with TRBJ1-2, with D possibly being TRBD1 (5 bases). Germline V CDR1 and CDR2: SEHNR, FQNEAQ (reference sequence). The CDR3 covers 12 residues. Between the trimmed V and J ends, which lost 5 bases and 8 bases, there was a span of 12 bases. CDR3 amino acids: CASSAGAGGYTF. CDR3 sequence (DNA): TGTGCCAGCAGCGCCGGGGCTGGCGGCTACACCTTC.

In this sample, this clonotype turned up many times. This chain links TRBV20-1 with TRBJ2-5; D gene unclear. The V gene lost 4 bases and the J gene lost 3 bases, with 6 bases spanning the gap. CDR3 length: 11 residues. Germline loops: CDR1 DFQATT, CDR2 SNEGSKA (reference sequence). CDR3 sequence reads: CSATTEETQYF. As DNA, the CDR3 is TGCAGTGCTACAACAGAAGAGACCCAGTACTTC.

This clonotype was observed many times. The V and J genes are TRBV27 and TRBJ2-1; D might be TRBD2 (6 bases). The CDR3 totals 15 residues. CDR1 and CDR2 from the germline V gene are MNHEY and SMNVEV (reference sequence). Deletions cut 3 bases from V and 2 bases from J, with 11 bases between. In DNA form, the CDR3 reads TGTGCCAGCAGTTTCGGGGACTCCACCTACAATGAGCAGTTCTTC. Its translation is CASSFGDSTYNEQFF.

This clonotype came up many times. The chain has TRBV12-3 or TRBV12-4 and TRBJ2-7; D unresolved. The CDR3 has 13 residues. V lost 5 bases, J lost 2 bases, and 10 bases lay in between. CDR3 DNA: TGTGCCAGCAGTGCGGCTCTACCCTACGAGCAGTACTTC. Protein product: CASSAALPYEQYF.

This clonotype was detected ten times or more. The chain combines TRBV9 with TRBJ2-2; 7 nucleotides agree with TRBD1. The CDR3 covers 13 residues. Per germline, CDR1 SGDLS and CDR2 YYNGEE. J lost 7 bases, V lost 3 bases, and 3 bases had no gene match. The CDR3 protein is CASSAGGNGELFF. The CDR3 DNA sequence: TGTGCCAGCAGCGCAGGGGGTAACGGGGAGCTGTTTTTT.

This clonotype was detected only a few times. The chain combines TRBV19 with TRBJ1-3, with TRBD1 identical over 7 bases. V shed 1 base and J 2 bases; nucleotides not matched to a gene: 5. In germline, CDR1 is LNHDA, CDR2 SQIVND (reference sequence). The CDR3 is made up of 16 amino acids. The CDR3 DNA reads as TGTGCCAGTAGTATAGTGCCGGACAGGACTGGAAACACCATATATTTT. Translation: CASSIVPDRTGNTIYF.

This clonotype has a single count. With a much larger clone just one base away, this may be a read error. V gene TRBV6-1 combines with J gene TRBJ2-3; D perhaps matches TRBD1 (6 bases). The germline V gene has CDR1 MNHNS and CDR2 SASEGT. CDR3 length: 15 amino acids. In DNA form, the CDR3 reads TGTGCCAGCAAGCTACAGGGTTCTAGCACATATACGCAGTATTTT. Translated, it gives CASKLQGSSTYTQYF.

This clonotype was counted ten times or more. The chain carries TRBV2 and TRBJ2-7; D remains ambiguous. Trimming removed 6 bases at V and 2 bases at J, with 11 bases between. CDR3 length: 13 residues. Germline V gene data show CDR1 as SNHLY and CDR2 as FYNNEI. The DNA of the CDR3 is TGTGCCAGCAGCTTCTCGACGCCCTACGAGCAGTACTTC. This codes for CASSFSTPYEQYF.

The chain links TRBV19 to TRBJ2-7, with no clear D. The V gene's germline CDR1 is LNHDA and CDR2 SQIVND (reference sequence). The CDR3 is 13 amino acids. V lost 5 bases, J lost 4 bases, and 12 bases lay in between. CDR3 coding DNA: TGTGCCAGTAGTGTCTACCATGGTTACGAGCAGTACTTC. Its translation is CASSVYHGYEQYF.